This record concerns one T cell receptor (beta chain) sequence. These data originate in a study of identical twins. TCRdb reanalysed the 5' RACE reads using MiXCR and keeps one entry per CDR3 protein. The sample lists fewer than 800,000 distinct CDR3 sequences; 7.1% were seen once. These data were likewise used in another study, on yellow fever vaccine responses in identical twins.

Source material: PBMCs. The origin of this receptor is a woman in her late teens or twenties in good health.

This CDR3 is CASSYSRGTNEKLFF. DNA of the CDR3: TGTGCCAGCAGTTACTCGAGGGGCACCAATGAAAAACTGTTTTTT. The chain has TRBV6-5 and TRBJ1-4; a weak D match, TRBD1 (5 bases). The CDR3 is made up of 15 amino acids. V shed 0 bases and J shed 5 bases, with 10 bases lying between them. Germline CDR1 reads MNHEY; CDR2 reads SVGAGI.